This T cell receptor beta chain was captured by sequencing in a study of blood T cell repertoires in COVID-19. This CDR3 region has 15 residues. The V segment lost 5 bases and the J segment 5 bases; nucleotides outside the gene matches: 6. Germline lookup yields CDR1 MDHEN and CDR2 SYDVKM. The authors' processing: Nucleated cell number was recorded as an estimate derived from reference gene primer amplification. This table comes from immunoSEQ multiplex PCR, and its TCRdb copy is limited to in-frame clones, with some not included. That table supplies the V and J calls and clone size; D and trimming were determined from the DNA. The table lists a few hundred thousand clones, more than 70% of them singletons.

This receptor was identified in a woman in her sixties or seventies in a cohort exposed to, infected with or recovered from COVID-19 (not recorded which). The specimen was PBMCs or T cells enriched from blood (not recorded which). V gene TRBV28 combines with J gene TRBJ2-2; 9 nucleotides agree with TRBD2. CDR3 in amino acids: CASSIAGARTGELFF. The CDR3 DNA sequence: TGTGCCAGCAGTATAGCGGGAGCGAGGACCGGGGAGCTGTTTTTT.